These T cell receptor beta chains were read from a single sample in a study of shared clonotypes between healthy human individuals. The protocol was immunoSEQ multiplex PCR, while the TCRdb copy is restricted to in-frame clones and leaves out a portion. The repertoire has some 2,100,000 clones, approximately 95% of them found once; the top ten carry roughly 0.13%. Sequences were obtained from naive CD4+ T cells sorted from blood. These receptors originate from a man aged 18 to 30 in good health. CDR3s include the opening cysteine and the closing phenylalanine or tryptophan. D genes are given only for firm matches. Expanded clones are given a class, and other clones once, few, many or no size at all.

abundance	v_gene	j_gene	d_gene	CDR3nt	CDR3aa
NA	TRBV5-1	TRBJ2-5	NA	TGCGCCAGCAGCTTGCTGGGCGGCCAAGAGACCCAGTACTTC	CASSLLGGQETQYF
NA	TRBV5-6	TRBJ2-3	NA	TGTGCCAGCAGCTTACCAAGTGTACCAGATACGCAGTATTTT	CASSLPSVPDTQYF
NA	TRBV7-2	TRBJ2-7	TRBD2	TGTGCCAGCAGCCCCTCCGGGGGGACCTACGAGCAGTACTTC	CASSPSGGTYEQYF
NA	TRBV9	TRBJ2-5	NA	TGTGCCAGCAGCGTAGCCACAGGGTTGGAGACCCAGTACTTC	CASSVATGLETQYF
NA	TRBV7-2	TRBJ2-2	NA	TGTGCCAGCAGCCCGCGATATACAGGGACCGGGGAGCTGTTTTTT	CASSPRYTGTGELFF
NA	TRBV2	TRBJ2-5	NA	TGTGCCAGCAGTGATGCCCGACAGGTCCAAGAGACCCAGTACTTC	CASSDARQVQETQYF
NA	TRBV4-1	TRBJ1-5	NA	TGCGCCAGCAGCCAAGATTTAGGGAGCGGCAATCAGCCCCAGCATTTT	CASSQDLGSGNQPQHF
once	TRBV18	TRBJ1-3	TRBD1	TGTGCCAGCTCACCGGACAGGCGCGGAAACACCATATATTTT	CASSPDRRGNTIYF
NA	TRBV6-1	TRBJ1-1	NA	TGTGCCAGCAGTGAAGCGGGGTCGAACACTGAAGCTTTCTTT	CASSEAGSNTEAFF
NA	TRBV7-2	TRBJ2-3	TRBD2	TGTGCCAGCAGTCTTCTAGCGGGAGACACAGATACGCAGTATTTT	CASSLLAGDTDTQYF
NA	TRBV7-2	TRBJ2-2	TRBD1	TGTGCCAGCAGCTTCAACAGGGGACCTACCGGGGAGCTGTTTTTT	CASSFNRGPTGELFF
NA	TRBV6-1	TRBJ1-1	NA	TGTGCCAGCAGCCTGGCCGGCTCTTCGGGGACTGAAGCTTTCTTT	CASSLAGSSGTEAFF
NA	TRBV6-5	TRBJ2-1	NA	TGTGCCAGCAGTTACTACGGGGTGGGCAATGAGCAGTTCTTC	CASSYYGVGNEQFF
NA	TRBV15	TRBJ1-1	NA	TGTGCCACCAGCAGAGATGCAGGGAGAGAAGCTTTCTTT	CATSRDAGREAFF
NA	TRBV5-1	TRBJ1-1	NA	TGCGCCAGCAGCTGGGGTGGAGTTGAAGCTTTCTTT	CASSWGGVEAFF
NA	TRBV28	TRBJ1-1	NA	TGTGCCAGCAGTTCTGGGGCCCCGAACACTGAAGCTTTCTTT	CASSSGAPNTEAFF
NA	TRBV10-3	TRBJ1-2	NA	TGTGCCATCAGTGAGTCGCCGGGGGTTGGCTACACCTTC	CAISESPGVGYTF
NA	TRBV6-1	TRBJ1-6	TRBD1	TGTGCCAGCAGTGTCGGACAGGGAGCTTCACCCCTCCACTTT	CASSVGQGASPLHF
once	TRBV10-3	TRBJ1-4	NA	TGTGCCATCAGTGACGGGCAGGTTTCTGAAAAACTGTTTTTT	CAISDGQVSEKLFF
NA	TRBV10-3	TRBJ2-5	NA	TGTGCCATCAGTGAGATGGCAACGGGGCGGGTGCAAGAGACCCAGTACTTC	CAISEMATGRVQETQYF
NA	TRBV6-6	TRBJ1-1	NA	TGTGCCAGCAGTCTCGGTCTCGAGGGGACTGAAGCTTTCTTT	CASSLGLEGTEAFF
NA	TRBV6-1	TRBJ2-7	TRBD1	TGTGCCAGCAGGGAGCCGGGACAGGGAATTCACGAGCAGTACTTC	CASREPGQGIHEQYF
NA	TRBV7-9	TRBJ1-2	NA	TGTGCCAGCAGCTTACTAACCGGGGGCTATGGCTACACCTTC	CASSLLTGGYGYTF
NA	TRBV5-6	TRBJ2-3	NA	TGTGCCAGCAGCCCTCTTACCCCCCGAGCAGCAGATACGCAGTATTTT	CASSPLTPRAADTQYF
NA	TRBV6-5	TRBJ2-3	TRBD1	TGTGCCAGCGCTGGGACAGGGGGGACAGATACGCAGTATTTT	CASAGTGGTDTQYF
NA	TRBV28	TRBJ1-6	NA	TGTGCCATTGGGACCCTTAATTCACCCCTCCACTTT	CAIGTLNSPLHF
NA	TRBV30	TRBJ2-2	TRBD2	TGTGCCTGGAGTGGACTAGCCATGAACACCGGGGAGCTGTTTTTT	CAWSGLAMNTGELFF
NA	TRBV30	TRBJ2-4	NA	TGTGCCTGGAGTATAGCCAAAAACATTCAGTACTTC	CAWSIAKNIQYF
NA	TRBV19	TRBJ2-1	NA	TGTGCCAGTAGTCTCAAGCACAGGGATCGGGCCTTCTACAATGAGCAGTTCTTC	CASSLKHRDRAFYNEQFF
NA	TRBV5-1	TRBJ2-7	TRBD1	TGCGCCAGCAGCGAAGGCGGGACAGGGGGCTACGAGCAGTACTTC	CASSEGGTGGYEQYF
once	TRBV2	TRBJ1-4	TRBD1	TGTGCCAGCAGTCCAAGGACAGGGATTAATGAAAAACTGTTTTTT	CASSPRTGINEKLFF
NA	TRBV11-1	TRBJ2-1	NA	TGTGCCAGCAGCTTCGAGTCCCTCCGCGATGAGCAGTTCTTC	CASSFESLRDEQFF
NA	TRBV28	TRBJ2-7	TRBD2	TGTGCCAGCAGTTTTACTAGCGGGGGGGCCTACGAGCAGTACTTC	CASSFTSGGAYEQYF
NA	TRBV29-1	TRBJ2-7	TRBD2	TGCAGCGCCCGGGGGGGCACCCCTGCGACCTACGAGCAGTACTTC	CSARGGTPATYEQYF
NA	TRBV7-2	TRBJ1-6	TRBD1	TGTGCCAGCAGCCAAACAAGACAGGGGGCCTCCAATTCACCCCTCCACTTT	CASSQTRQGASNSPLHF
NA	TRBV27	TRBJ2-2	NA	TGTGCCAGCAGTTTGGGGACCACGAACACCGGGGAGCTGTTTTTT	CASSLGTTNTGELFF
NA	TRBV6-5	TRBJ2-5	NA	TGTGCCAGCAGTTACTGGCAGTCTCAAGAGACCCAGTACTTC	CASSYWQSQETQYF
NA	TRBV5-4	TRBJ2-1	TRBD2	TGTGCCAGCAGCTTGGTCGGGACTAACCTTCATGAGCAGTTCTTC	CASSLVGTNLHEQFF
NA	TRBV11-3	TRBJ2-5	NA	TGTGCCAGCAGCTTAATCGTCGGGGAGACCCAGTACTTC	CASSLIVGETQYF
NA	TRBV6-5	TRBJ1-1	NA	TGTGCCAGCAGTCCCAACCCAATTAGAGAAGCTTTCTTT	CASSPNPIREAFF
NA	TRBV5-1	TRBJ2-5	TRBD1	TGCGCCAGCAGCACGGGACAGGGTTTGGAGACCCAGTACTTC	CASSTGQGLETQYF
NA	TRBV6-5	TRBJ1-2	TRBD1	TGTGCCAGCAGTTACGACAGGGTAAATAATGGCTACACCTTC	CASSYDRVNNGYTF
NA	TRBV11-2	TRBJ1-1	NA	TGTGCCAGCAGTCTTACAGGGCGCACGGACACTGAAGCTTTCTTT	CASSLTGRTDTEAFF
NA	TRBV25-1	TRBJ2-3	NA	TGTGCCGGGGACGGACGGAGCACAGATACGCAGTATTTT	CAGDGRSTDTQYF
NA	TRBV7-9	TRBJ2-2	NA	TGTGCCAGCAGCTTAAGCGTCAGTACCGGGGAGCTGTTTTTT	CASSLSVSTGELFF